This entry describes one TCR beta chain. Antigen specificity is unknown. Unmatched junction bases numbered 2, after V lost 4 bases and J lost 1 base. The germline gives CDR1 SGHRS, CDR2 YFSETQ. The CDR3 contains 13 residues. Profiled with immunoSEQ multiplex PCR; TCRdb holds only in-frame clones, not every one. This sample yields 150,000 or so clones, of which 88% are seen a single time; roughly 2% belongs to the top ten. The data were taken from a study of T cell responses to AZD1222 COVID-19 vaccine. Study-level points and caveats: Dominant at 160-218 and 743-854, vaccine-associated CD4 TCRs also spanned spike. Females made up more of the donors, who were largely white British, and clonal diversity may have come out too low.

The chain combines TRBV5-1 with TRBJ2-7, with 7 bases fitting TRBD2. Sequenced here: peripheral blood, sampled on day 0 of AZD1222 vaccination. This clonotype was obtained from an adult in good health. The CDR3 loop reads CASSPSGSYEQYF. The CDR3 bases are TGCGCCAGCAGCCCTAGCGGTTCCTACGAGCAGTACTTC. Based on the CDR3 plus reference TRBV5-1 and TRBJ2-7, the full variable domain is KAGVTQTPRYLIKTRGQQVTLSCSPISGHRSVSWYQQTPGQGLQFLFEYFSETQRNKGNFPGRFSGRQFSNSRSEMNVSTLELGDSALYLCASSPSGSYEQYFGPGTRLTVT.